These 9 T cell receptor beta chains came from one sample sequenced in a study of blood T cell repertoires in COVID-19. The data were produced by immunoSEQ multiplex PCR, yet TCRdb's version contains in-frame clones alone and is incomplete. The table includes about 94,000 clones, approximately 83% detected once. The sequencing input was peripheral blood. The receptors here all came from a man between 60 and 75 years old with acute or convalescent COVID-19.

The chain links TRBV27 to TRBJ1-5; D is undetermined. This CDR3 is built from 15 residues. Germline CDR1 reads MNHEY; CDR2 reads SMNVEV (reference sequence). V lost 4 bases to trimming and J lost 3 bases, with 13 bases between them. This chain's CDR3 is CASSSPASYNQPQHF. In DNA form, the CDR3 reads TGTGCCAGCAGTTCCCCAGCGTCTTACAATCAGCCCCAGCATTTT.

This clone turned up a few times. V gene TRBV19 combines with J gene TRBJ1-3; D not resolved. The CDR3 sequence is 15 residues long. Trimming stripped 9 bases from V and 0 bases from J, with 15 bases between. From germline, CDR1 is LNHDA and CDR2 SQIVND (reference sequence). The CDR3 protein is CASGEGPASGNTIYF. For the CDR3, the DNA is TGTGCCAGCGGGGAAGGCCCGGCCTCTGGAAACACCATATATTTT.

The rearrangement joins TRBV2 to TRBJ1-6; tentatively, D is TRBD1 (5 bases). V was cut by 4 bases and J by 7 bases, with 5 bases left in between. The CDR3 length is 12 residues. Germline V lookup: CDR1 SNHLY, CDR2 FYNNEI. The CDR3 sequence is CASSGQNSPLHF. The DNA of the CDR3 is TGTGCCAGCAGTGGACAGAATTCACCCCTCCACTTT.

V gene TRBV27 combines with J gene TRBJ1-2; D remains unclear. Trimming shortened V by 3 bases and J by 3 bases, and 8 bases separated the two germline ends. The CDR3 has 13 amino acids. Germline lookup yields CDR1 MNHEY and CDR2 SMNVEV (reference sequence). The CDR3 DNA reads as TGTGCCAGCAGTTTCGGGAGCTACTATGGCTACACCTTC. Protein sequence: CASSFGSYYGYTF.

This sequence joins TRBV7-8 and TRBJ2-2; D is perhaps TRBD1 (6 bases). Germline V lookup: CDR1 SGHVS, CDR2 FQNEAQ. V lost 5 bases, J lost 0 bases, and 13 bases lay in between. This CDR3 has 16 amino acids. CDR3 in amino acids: CASSDLDRTNTGELFF. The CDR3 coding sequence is TGTGCCAGCAGCGACCTGGACAGAACGAACACCGGGGAGCTGTTTTTT.

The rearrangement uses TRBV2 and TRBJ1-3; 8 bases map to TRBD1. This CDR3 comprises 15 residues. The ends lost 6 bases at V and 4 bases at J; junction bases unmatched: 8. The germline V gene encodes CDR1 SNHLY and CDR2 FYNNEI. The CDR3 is CASSPQGAKGNTIYF. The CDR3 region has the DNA TGTGCCAGCAGCCCTCAGGGGGCGAAAGGAAACACCATATATTTT.

The CDR3 nucleotides read TGCGCCAGCAGCCTGGACAGGGCCGGCAATCAGCCCCAGCATTTT. Protein: CASSLDRAGNQPQHF. V is TRBV4-1 and J is TRBJ1-5, with TRBD1 matching over 8 bases. J was trimmed by 2 bases and V by 4 bases; bases with no gene match: 4. Germline lookup yields CDR1 MGHRA and CDR2 YSYEKL. CDR3 length: 15 residues.

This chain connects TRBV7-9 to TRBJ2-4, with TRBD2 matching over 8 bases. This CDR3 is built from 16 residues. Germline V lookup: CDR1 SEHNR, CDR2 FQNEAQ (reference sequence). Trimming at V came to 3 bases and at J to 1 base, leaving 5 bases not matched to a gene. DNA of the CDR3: TGTGCCAGCAGCTTTTTTAGCGGGGCCGCCAAAAACATTCAGTACTTC. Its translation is CASSFFSGAAKNIQYF.

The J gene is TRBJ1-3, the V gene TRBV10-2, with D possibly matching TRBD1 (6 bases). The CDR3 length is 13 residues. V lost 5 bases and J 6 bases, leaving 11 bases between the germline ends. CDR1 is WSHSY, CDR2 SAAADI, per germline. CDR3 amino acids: CASSTGIANTIYF. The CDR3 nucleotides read TGCGCCAGCAGTACAGGGATTGCAAACACCATATATTTT.